This T cell receptor (beta chain) was sequenced in a study of T cell responses to AZD1222 COVID-19 vaccine. Study details: Combined were second doses at about 4 or about 12 weeks.

The germline CDR1 and CDR2 sequences are MGHRA and YSYEKL. The CDR3 runs 16 residues. Trimming cost V 3 bases and J 4 bases, with 18 bases left between them. Regarding the study as a whole: The donor group comprised mostly white British people and more females; the analysis possibly underestimated clonal diversity. Nearly half of spike-specific TCRs reportedly target variant regions that are unmutated in the B.1.351 and B.1.1.7 variants.

For this clone: Its antigen is undetermined.

Repertoires were generated with immunoSEQ multiplex PCR, while TCRdb's copy carries only in-frame clones and drops some. This table holds approximately 110,000 clones, around 82% found once. This receptor was identified in an adult in good health. The sequences come from peripheral blood, collected on day 0 of AZD1222 vaccination. The chain has TRBV4-1 and TRBJ1-1; possibly TRBD1 for D (6 bases). The CDR3 bases are TGCGCCAGCAGCCAGTTTTTGACAGGCTTGAGCACTGAAGCTTTCTTT. Protein product: CASSQFLTGLSTEAFF.